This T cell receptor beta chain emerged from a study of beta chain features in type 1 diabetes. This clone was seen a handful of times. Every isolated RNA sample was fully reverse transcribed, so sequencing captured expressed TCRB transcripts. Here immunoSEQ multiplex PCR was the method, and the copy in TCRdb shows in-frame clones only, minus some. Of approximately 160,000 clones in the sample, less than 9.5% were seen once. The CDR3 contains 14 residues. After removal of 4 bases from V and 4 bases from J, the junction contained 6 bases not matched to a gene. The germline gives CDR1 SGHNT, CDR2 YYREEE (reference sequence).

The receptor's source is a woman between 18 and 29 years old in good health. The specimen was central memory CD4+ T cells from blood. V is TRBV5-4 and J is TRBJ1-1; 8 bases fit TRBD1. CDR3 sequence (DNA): TGTGCCAGCAGCGACAGGGGAGGAATCACTGAAGCTTTCTTT. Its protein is CASSDRGGITEAFF. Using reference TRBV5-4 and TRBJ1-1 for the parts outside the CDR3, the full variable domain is ETGVTQSPTHLIKTRGQQVTLRCSSQSGHNTVSWYQQALGQGPQFIFQYYREEENGRGNFPPRFSGLQFPNYSSELNVNALELDDSALYLCASSDRGGITEAFFGQGTRLTVV.